This T cell receptor (beta chain) is drawn from a study of regulatory T cells in long-lasting Graves disease. Specified time point: newly diagnosed GD, antithyroid drugs for less than 3 months. From RNA extracted from PBMCs, the TCR library was made. Trimming removed 7 bases from V and 2 bases from J; junction bases left unmatched: 3. Germline CDR1 and CDR2: MNHEY and SMNVEV (reference sequence). The length of the CDR3 is 15 residues. CDR3 regions were amplified by Arm-PCR using iRepertoire HTBI primers to build TCR beta libraries. TCRdb reprocessed the multiplex PCR reads with MiXCR, giving one entry per CDR3 protein. The table has some 400,000 distinct CDR3 sequences, 14% to 15% seen once; the top ten hold 16%. This same sample was also part of a study on T cells in Graves' hyperthyroidism and ophthalmopathy.

The chain recombines TRBV27 with TRBJ1-6, with TRBD1 matching over 9 bases. This receptor was identified in a woman in her thirties with Graves disease. The sequencing used peripheral blood mononuclear cells (PBMCs), collected at new diagnosis, from a patient treated with antithyroid drugs. The chain's CDR3 is CASTQGATYNSPLHF. CDR3 sequence (DNA): TGTGCCAGCACACAGGGGGCCACCTATAATTCACCCCTCCACTTT.